The next 28 T cell receptor beta chains were all read from a single sample in a study of T cell repertoires in cytomegalovirus infection. MiXCR was run by TCRdb on the reads, yielding one entry per CDR3 protein. This sample has roughly 310,000 distinct CDR3 sequences, with 29% found just once. What these receptors recognize is not known. Sequencing was performed on cultured PBMCs, taken from culture after CMV antigen stimulation. Receptor source: a human donor in good health (CMV status not recorded). Some clones in this sample may be carry-over from other donors' samples.

The V and J genes are TRBV7-9 and TRBJ2-3; D uncertain. The CDR3 consists of 14 residues. V shed 1 base and J shed 4 bases, with 9 bases lying between them. The germline V gene has CDR1 SEHNR and CDR2 FQNEAQ (reference sequence). CDR3 sequence reads: CASSLDGPSDTQYF. The CDR3 nucleotides are TGTGCCAGCAGCTTAGATGGCCCTTCAGATACGCAGTATTTT.

The chain joins TRBV3-1 to TRBJ2-7, with D possibly TRBD1 on 6 matching bases. The CDR3 is 17 amino acids. The germline V and J ends were trimmed by 1 base and 3 bases, with 19 bases remaining between them. The V gene's germline CDR1 is LGHDT and CDR2 YNNKEL (reference sequence). The CDR3 spells CASSQALFGTLDYEQYF. The CDR3 DNA is TGTGCCAGCAGCCAAGCACTCTTCGGGACATTGGACTACGAGCAGTACTTC.

The chain combines TRBV7-6 with TRBJ1-5, with D unresolved. This CDR3 has 15 residues. V lost 1 base, J lost 7 bases, and 14 bases lay in between. Germline-derived CDR1 and CDR2 are SGHVS and FNYEAQ. The CDR3 reads CASSLEGRVGQPQHF. The CDR3, as DNA: TGTGCCAGCAGCTTAGAAGGGAGGGTTGGCCAGCCCCAGCATTTT.

This chain joins TRBV19 and TRBJ2-7; 9 nucleotides match TRBD1. Germline V gene lookup returns CDR1 LNHDA and CDR2 SQIVND (reference sequence). Trimming cost V 4 bases and J 4 bases; bases outside gene matches: 5. The CDR3 is 14 residues long. The CDR3 DNA reads TGTGCCAGTAGTAACTCCGGGACAGGGTACGAGCAGTACTTC. Amino acids: CASSNSGTGYEQYF. Drawing the rest from reference TRBV19 and TRBJ2-7, the complete variable domain is DGGITQSPKYLFRKEGQNVTLSCEQNLNHDAMYWYRQDPGQGLRLIYYSQIVNDFQKGDIAEGYSVSREKKESFPLTVTSAQKNPTAFYLCASSNSGTGYEQYFGPGTRLTVT.

This clonotype was counted between two and nine times. V is TRBV7-2 and J is TRBJ1-1; TRBD1 is a possible D gene (6 bases). Germline CDR1 SGHTA, CDR2 FQGNSA. Trimming stripped 6 bases from V and 1 base from J, with 12 bases between. The CDR3 consists of 14 residues. CDR3 amino acids: CASRIGGSNTEAFF. The CDR3 nucleotides read TGTGCCAGCAGGATCGGGGGCTCGAACACTGAAGCTTTCTTT.

This chain joins TRBV28 and TRBJ1-5; TRBD1 matches 8 bases. The V segment lost 4 bases and the J segment 2 bases; nucleotides outside the gene matches: 4. The CDR3 is made up of 15 amino acids. Germline V gene data show CDR1 as MDHEN and CDR2 as SYDVKM. The CDR3 DNA is TGTGCCAGCAGTTCCCGGGGACAGGGCAATCAGCCCCAGCATTTT. This sequence encodes CASSSRGQGNQPQHF.

The gene calls are TRBV19 and TRBJ2-2; 8 bases are a match to TRBD2. Germline CDR1 LNHDA, CDR2 SQIVND (reference sequence). The V gene end was trimmed by 8 bases and the J gene end by 0 bases; junction bases not matched to a gene: 11. This CDR3 comprises 17 residues. In DNA form, the CDR3 reads TGTGCCAGTGCGCGTTTAATAGCGGGATCGAACACCGGGGAGCTGTTTTTT. Translated: CASARLIAGSNTGELFF.

The chain has TRBV7-6 and TRBJ2-7, with 10 positions matching TRBD2. V shed 3 bases and J 5 bases; nucleotides not matched to a gene: 10. The CDR3 totals 16 residues. Germline CDR1 is SGHVS and CDR2 is FNYEAQ. CDR3 nucleotide sequence: TGTGCCAGCAGCTTGGAAGCTAGCGGGAGTCGGAACGAGCAGTACTTC. It encodes CASSLEASGSRNEQYF.

V and J are TRBV30 and TRBJ2-7; the D call may be TRBD1 or TRBD2 (5 bases each). Germline loops: CDR1 GTSNPN, CDR2 SVGIG (reference sequence). Trimming took off 3 bases at V and 4 bases at J, with 10 bases between the two ends. The CDR3 length is 12 residues. The CDR3 DNA is TGTGCCTGGAGCGGGGACGGTTACGAGCAGTACTTC. This codes for CAWSGDGYEQYF.

The table lists this clonotype with many counts. The genes are TRBV7-2 and TRBJ2-7, with D perhaps being TRBD1 or TRBD2 (6 bases each). This CDR3 is 16 amino acids long. Per germline, CDR1 SGHTA and CDR2 FQGNSA. V was clipped by 4 bases and J by 6 bases, with 22 bases between them. The CDR3 DNA sequence: TGTGCCAGCAGCTCTAGAGTCGGGGGCGGTATTACCGAGCAGTACTTC. Protein: CASSSRVGGGITEQYF.

This clonotype was recorded a few times. The rearrangement links TRBV7-4 to TRBJ1-4; D remains unclear. Germline V gives CDR1 SGHVT, CDR2 SQSDAQ. Trimming took 1 base from V and 4 from J, leaving 16 bases between them. The CDR3 is 17 amino acids. CDR3 in amino acids: CASSLGVQAGYNEKLFF. In DNA form, the CDR3 reads TGTGCCAGCAGCTTAGGAGTTCAAGCAGGTTATAATGAAAAACTGTTTTTT.

The V call is TRBV7-9, the J call TRBJ2-1; D is unclear. Deletions cut 4 bases from V and 9 bases from J, with 19 bases between. The CDR3 is 15 amino acids. Germline CDR1 is SEHNR and CDR2 is FQNEAQ (reference sequence). CDR3 nucleotide sequence: TGTGCCAGCAGCTCCCCTTGGGCAGTACCGGGTGAGCAGTTCTTC. Residues: CASSSPWAVPGEQFF.

This clonotype appeared a few times. The chain carries TRBV19 and TRBJ1-5; D not resolved. Deletions cut 2 bases from V and 5 bases from J, with 16 bases between. CDR1 is LNHDA and CDR2 is SQIVND in the germline V gene (reference sequence). This CDR3 region has 16 residues. CDR3 amino acids: CASSITPQVEHQPQHF. The CDR3 DNA is TGTGCCAGTAGTATAACCCCCCAGGTAGAACATCAGCCCCAGCATTTT.

This clonotype was picked up many times. The chain's CDR3 is CASSLSSDRGGGTEAFF. In DNA, the CDR3 is TGTGCCAGCAGTTTATCATCAGACAGGGGAGGTGGCACTGAAGCTTTCTTT. V and J are TRBV12-3 or TRBV12-4 and TRBJ1-1, with TRBD1 identical over 8 bases. The CDR3 is made up of 17 amino acids. Unmatched junction bases numbered 12, after V lost 2 bases and J lost 4 bases.

In its sample, this clonotype was seen many times. CDR3 protein: CASSLGGGITEAFF. Written as DNA, the CDR3 is TGTGCCAGCAGCCTGGGAGGGGGGATCACTGAAGCTTTCTTT. The V call is TRBV12-3 or TRBV12-4, the J call TRBJ1-1; TRBD1 might be the D (6 bases). Trimming shortened V by 6 bases and J by 4 bases, and 15 bases separated the two germline ends. The CDR3 sequence is 14 residues long.

This chain links TRBV5-1 with TRBJ2-7, with TRBD1 matching over 12 bases. Germline CDR1 SGHRS, CDR2 YFSETQ. Germline trimming cut 5 bases from V and 6 bases from J; bases unmatched to any gene: 6. This CDR3 has 14 amino acids. CDR3 sequence reads: CASRKEGQGAEQYF. DNA of the CDR3: TGCGCCAGCAGAAAAGAGGGACAGGGGGCCGAGCAGTACTTC. The entire variable domain, with the rest obtained from reference TRBV5-1 and TRBJ2-7, is as follows: KAGVTQTPRYLIKTRGQQVTLSCSPISGHRSVSWYQQTPGQGLQFLFEYFSETQRNKGNFPGRFSGRQFSNSRSEMNVSTLELGDSALYLCASRKEGQGAEQYFGPGTRLTVT.

This clonotype was detected only a few times. This sequence joins TRBV19 and TRBJ2-1; 10 nucleotides line up with TRBD1. The CDR3 sequence is 17 residues long. The germline V gene encodes CDR1 LNHDA and CDR2 SQIVND (reference sequence). After removal of 1 base from V and 8 bases from J, the junction contained 11 bases not matched to a gene. CDR3 residues: CASSIGVRTGGRDEQFF. DNA for the CDR3: TGTGCCAGTAGTATAGGGGTCCGGACAGGGGGACGCGATGAGCAGTTCTTC.

The rearrangement links TRBV6-1 to TRBJ1-6; D ambiguous. CDR3 length: 14 amino acids. CDR1 and CDR2 from the germline V gene are MNHNS and SASEGT. The V end was cut by 2 bases, the J end by 9 bases, with 11 bases between. The CDR3 loop is CASSERWSGSPLHF. The CDR3 coding sequence is TGTGCCAGCAGTGAACGGTGGAGTGGTTCACCCCTCCACTTT.

The chain couples TRBV10-3 to TRBJ2-7; 9 bases are a match to TRBD1. Germline V lookup: CDR1 ENHRY, CDR2 SYGVKD. The CDR3 contains 12 residues. V lost 8 bases to trimming and J lost 5 bases; unmatched junction nucleotides: 4. CDR3 in DNA: TGTGCCATCCTTACAGGGGGCGACGAGCAGTACTTC. Its translation: CAILTGGDEQYF.

The rearrangement links TRBV4-1 to TRBJ2-1; 7 nucleotides match TRBD2. The germline CDR1 and CDR2 sequences are MGHRA and YSYEKL. The junction had 26 bases not matched to a gene; V was cut back by 2 bases and J by 10 bases. The CDR3 is made up of 20 amino acids. The CDR3 here is CASSQTHPWEGRAPDEEQFF. CDR3 sequence (DNA): TGCGCCAGCAGCCAAACTCACCCTTGGGAGGGGAGGGCCCCTGATGAGGAGCAGTTCTTC.

This clonotype was recorded only once. As DNA, the CDR3 is TGTGCCAGCAGCGGAACAGGGGTGTGGGGCAACACTGAAGCTTTCTTT. The encoded protein is CASSGTGVWGNTEAFF. The chain is built from TRBV7-4 and TRBJ1-1; 7 bases are a match to TRBD1. The junction had 11 bases not matched to a gene; V was cut back by 5 bases and J by 2 bases. The CDR3 contains 16 residues. CDR1 SGHVT and CDR2 SQSDAQ come from the germline V gene.

This clonotype has just a few counts. The chain recombines TRBV29-1 with TRBJ1-2; D possibly corresponds to TRBD1 (5 bases). The CDR3 covers 19 residues. In germline, CDR1 is SQVTM, CDR2 ANQGSEA. The V and J ends lost 3 bases and 3 bases respectively, with 29 bases between them. The CDR3 sequence: CSVDYADSEGTLPYYGYTF. In DNA form, the CDR3 reads TGCAGCGTTGATTACGCGGACTCGGAGGGGACCCTCCCATACTATGGCTACACCTTC.

There are a few counts of this clonotype. This chain joins TRBV19 and TRBJ1-5; D may be TRBD1 (6 bases). V lost 6 bases and J 5 bases, leaving 11 bases between the germline ends. The CDR3 sequence is 13 residues long. From germline, CDR1 is LNHDA and CDR2 SQIVND (reference sequence). The CDR3: CASRGAAYQPQHF. In DNA form, the CDR3 reads TGTGCCAGTAGGGGGGCAGCCTATCAGCCCCAGCATTTT. Full variable domain (rest looked up from reference TRBV19 and TRBJ1-5): DGGITQSPKYLFRKEGQNVTLSCEQNLNHDAMYWYRQDPGQGLRLIYYSQIVNDFQKGDIAEGYSVSREKKESFPLTVTSAQKNPTAFYLCASRGAAYQPQHFGDGTRLSIL.

By share of the sample, this clonotype is medium-sized. The chain is built from TRBV7-9 and TRBJ2-3, with 7 bases matching TRBD1. The CDR3 extends over 15 amino acids. Unmatched junction bases numbered 5, after V lost 5 bases and J lost 0 bases. CDR1 is SEHNR and CDR2 is FQNEAQ in the germline V gene (reference sequence). The DNA of the CDR3 is TGTGCCAGCAGCGCCGACAGGGATAGCACAGATACGCAGTATTTT. Translating it yields CASSADRDSTDTQYF.

The chain carries TRBV28 and TRBJ2-2; D gene ambiguous. The CDR3 has 14 residues. The V gene's germline CDR1 is MDHEN and CDR2 SYDVKM. Trimming took off 11 bases at V and 0 bases at J, with 13 bases between the two ends. CDR3 DNA: TGTGCCGGCCGATCGAGATCGAACACCGGGGAGCTGTTTTTT. Protein: CAGRSRSNTGELFF.

This clonotype was found a few times. The V call is TRBV6-1, the J call TRBJ2-1; TRBD2 aligns across 11 bases. The CDR3 runs to 16 residues. Germline lookup yields CDR1 MNHNS and CDR2 SASEGT. V gave up 0 bases and J gave up 9 bases; unmatched junction bases: 7. The CDR3 coding sequence is TGTGCCAGCAGTGAAGCACTAGCGGGAGTCGGTGGTGAGCAGTTCTTC. Protein product: CASSEALAGVGGEQFF.

In this sample, this clonotype turned up a few times. The chain couples TRBV20-1 to TRBJ2-1; 10 positions match TRBD2. V lost 5 bases and J lost 3; bases outside the gene matches: 10. This CDR3 spans 16 amino acids. Germline CDR1 and CDR2: DFQATT and SNEGSKA (reference sequence). DNA for the CDR3: TGCAGTGCTCTATCATTAGCGGGGGGCCGCTACAATGAGCAGTTCTTC. The encoded protein is CSALSLAGGRYNEQFF.

The rearrangement uses TRBV7-2 and TRBJ2-4; 7 nucleotides match TRBD1. After removal of 1 base from V and 8 bases from J, the junction contained 2 bases not matched to a gene. Germline lookup yields CDR1 SGHTA and CDR2 FQGNSA. The CDR3 sequence is 13 residues long. The chain's CDR3 is CASSLVRGHIQYF. The DNA of the CDR3 is TGTGCCAGCAGCTTAGTAAGGGGGCACATTCAGTACTTC.